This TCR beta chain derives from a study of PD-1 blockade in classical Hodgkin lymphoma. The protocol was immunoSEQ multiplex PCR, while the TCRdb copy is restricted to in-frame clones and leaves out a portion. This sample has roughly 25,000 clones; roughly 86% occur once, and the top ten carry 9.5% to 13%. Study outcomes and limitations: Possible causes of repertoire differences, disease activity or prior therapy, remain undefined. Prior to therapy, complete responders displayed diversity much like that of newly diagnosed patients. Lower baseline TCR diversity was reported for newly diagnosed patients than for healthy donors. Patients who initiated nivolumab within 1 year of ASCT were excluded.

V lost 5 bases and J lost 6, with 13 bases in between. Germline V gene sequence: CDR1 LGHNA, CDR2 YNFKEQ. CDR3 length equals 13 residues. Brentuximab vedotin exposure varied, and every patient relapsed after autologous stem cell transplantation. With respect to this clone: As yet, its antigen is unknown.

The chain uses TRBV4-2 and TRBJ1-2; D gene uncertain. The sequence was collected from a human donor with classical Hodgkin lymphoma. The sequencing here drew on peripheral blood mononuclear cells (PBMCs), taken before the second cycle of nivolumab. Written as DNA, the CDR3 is TGTGCCAGCAGCTCGGTCTCGATAGATGGCTACACCTTC. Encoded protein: CASSSVSIDGYTF.